The entry below gives a single T cell receptor (beta chain) sequence along with its context. No antigen is known for it. The CDR3 totals 12 residues. CDR1 is KGHSH and CDR2 is LQKENI in the germline V gene. Trimming removed 2 bases at V and 6 bases at J, with 7 bases between. Splitting the CD4+ cells yielded a CD45RA+ naive subset and a CD45RA-negative memory subset. Per the original data handling: Junction-only immunoSEQ data arrived without quality scores, meaning filtering differed. Generated by immunoSEQ multiplex PCR, the TCRdb table keeps only in-frame clones and is missing some. The D gene and trimming were derived from the DNA, and the V and J assignments and clone size from that table. The sample records 1,400,000 or so clones, around 98.5% being singletons. The data stem from a study of shared clonotypes between healthy human individuals. About the research overall: Each donor had three CD4 naive, three CD4 memory, two CD8 naive and one CD8 memory plate. Study-wide points: Clonotype sharing across donors was expected to vary with sequencing depth.

Sequences were obtained from naive CD4+ T cells sorted from blood. Subset in this sample: CD45RA+ positively selected. This chain uses TRBV18 with TRBJ1-2; D gene uncertain. The TCR comes from a young man in good health. The CDR3 sequence is CASSPSPNGYTF. The CDR3 nucleotides are TGTGCCAGCTCACCATCACCTAATGGCTACACCTTC.